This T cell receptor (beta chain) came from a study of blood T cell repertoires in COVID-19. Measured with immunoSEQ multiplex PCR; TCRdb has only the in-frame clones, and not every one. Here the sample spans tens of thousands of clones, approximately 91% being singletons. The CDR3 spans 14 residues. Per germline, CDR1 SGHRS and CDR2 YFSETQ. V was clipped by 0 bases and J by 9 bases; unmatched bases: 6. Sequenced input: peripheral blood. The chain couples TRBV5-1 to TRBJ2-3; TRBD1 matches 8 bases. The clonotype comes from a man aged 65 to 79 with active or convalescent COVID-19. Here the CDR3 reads CASSLETGVGTQYF. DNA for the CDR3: TGCGCCAGCAGCTTGGAGACAGGGGTTGGGACGCAGTATTTT.